Detailed here is one T cell receptor (beta chain). The antigen is undetermined. This record belongs to a study of regulatory T cells in long-lasting Graves disease. Researchers made TCR beta libraries by using iRepertoire HTBI primers and running Arm-PCR on CDR3 regions. Each CDR3 protein is one row after TCRdb ran MiXCR on the multiplex PCR reads. The repertoire has under 450,000 distinct CDR3 sequences, 15% to 20% of them found once; the top ten carry about 19%. Time point here: newly diagnosed GD, antithyroid drugs for less than 3 months. PBMC RNA served as the TCR library source. General observations from the study: Segments TRBV28, TRBJ1-2 and TRBJ2-5 showed preferential usage in persistent disease. Persistent Graves' patients showed less TCR diversity than newly diagnosed ones.

Trimming took 4 bases from V and 6 from J, leaving 14 bases between them. Germline CDR1 reads SGHKS; CDR2 reads YYEKEE (reference sequence). The CDR3 length is 14 residues. The same specimen was also included in a second study, on T cells in Graves' hyperthyroidism and ophthalmopathy. That publication notes: In validation, the model predicted ophthalmopathy. These predictions came a median roughly 6 months before onset.

The sequence was obtained from a woman aged 18 to 35 with Graves disease. This material consisted of peripheral blood mononuclear cells (PBMCs), taken at new diagnosis, from a patient treated with antithyroid drugs. The V call is TRBV5-5, the J call TRBJ1-5; tentatively, D is TRBD1 (6 bases). The CDR3, as DNA: TGTGCCAGCAGCACACTATGGGGGCTTCAGCCCCAGCATTTT. Amino acids: CASSTLWGLQPQHF.